This T cell receptor beta chain emerged from a study of T cell responses to AZD1222 COVID-19 vaccine. About the study: Pooling covered second doses at about 4 or about 12 weeks. Findings and caveats of the study: Among the donors, most were white British and more were female, and clonal diversity was possibly underestimated.

Per the germline V gene, CDR1 is SGHVS and CDR2 is FQNEAQ. This CDR3 is built from 19 residues. J lost 6 bases, V lost 1 base, and 9 bases had no gene match. As to this clone: Its antigen is unknown.

Data came from immunoSEQ multiplex PCR; TCRdb stores just in-frame clones and leaves some out. This sample yields 150,000 to 200,000 clones, of which about nine tenths are seen a single time; approximately 2.8% belongs to the top ten. This sequence originates from an adult in good health. The chain joins TRBV7-8 to TRBJ2-2; TRBD2 matches at 15 bases. Here the sequenced sample was peripheral blood, taken on day 0 of AZD1222 vaccination. The CDR3: CASSLVAIGLAGGPGELFF. The CDR3 DNA sequence: TGTGCCAGCAGCTTAGTAGCCATCGGACTAGCGGGGGGGCCCGGGGAGCTGTTTTTT.